The rows below give T cell receptor beta chains drawn from one sample of a study of shared clonotypes between healthy human individuals. Some clones are missing from TCRdb's copy, which holds only in-frame ones; the method was immunoSEQ multiplex PCR. Here the sample spans 2 million to 3 million clones, around nine tenths being singletons. The sequenced material came from naive CD4+ T cells sorted from blood. All receptors come from a man aged 18 to 29 in good health. CDR3s include the opening cysteine and the closing phenylalanine or tryptophan. The order of the fields is V gene, clone size, CDR3 protein. Only part of the rows carry a size: once, few, many, or a class if the clone is expanded.

TRBV7-3 once CASSLGAGEEETQYF
TRBV27 few CASSSIQGTQYF
TRBV5-4 - CASSLGTSGTYEQYF
TRBV30 - CAWSIDWGAGTEAFF
TRBV10-1 - CASSYRAPTEAFF
TRBV9 - CASSPQTETNTEAFF
TRBV6-5 - CASSLRLANEKLFF
TRBV7-2 - CASSPEGLTIGEQFF
TRBV19 - CASSIMGDITYEQYF
TRBV28 - CASSLVAVGTDTQYF
TRBV7-2 once CASSLAIASGDEQFF
TRBV6-1 - CASSPAGLGADTQYF
TRBV7-2 - CASRVPFSGELFF
TRBV6-5 - CASSYSDSSGANVLTF
TRBV7-9 - CASSPSTVHYGYTF
TRBV11-2 - CASRPGLAGGTDYEQYF
TRBV15 - CATISAGANVLTF
TRBV11-2 - CASSTYRGSGMTDTQYF
TRBV18 - CASSRQLGGGTDTQYF
TRBV18 once CASSLSNIYNEQFF
TRBV15 once CATSRDTQEQFF
TRBV19 - CASRTDAWTDTQYF
TRBV18 - CASSRPGLDTGELFF
TRBV19 - CASSIAALGTGVNSPLHF
TRBV29-1 - CSVVGAEGYTF
TRBV5-4 - CASSVGTGRSGANVLTF
TRBV7-9 - CASSLLGSYPQHF
TRBV2 - CASSANRNSGNTIYF
TRBV30 - CAWRGRQGYEKLFF
TRBV19 - CASRQGAAYSPLHF
TRBV6-6 - CASSYLERMNTEAFF
TRBV4-1 - CASSQEGASARDTQYF
TRBV6-5 - CASSYEARGTDTQYF
TRBV25-1 - CASSPSKIEETQYF
TRBV5-1 - CASSSRRTGKYEQFF
TRBV6-5 - CASSYVSSGRHEQFF
TRBV19 - CASSIVNTLNTEAFF
TRBV2 - CARGYRDTGELFF
TRBV7-2 - CASSLGLAGQQETQYF
TRBV14 few CASSPPGQGIYNEQFF
TRBV7-2 - CASSFGRLSYNEQFF
TRBV14 - CASSQDIPGPGETQYF